The rows below give T cell receptor beta chains drawn from one sample of a study of CD8+CD57+ T cells in acquired aplastic anemia. TCRdb redid the calling of the reads with MiXCR, one entry per CDR3 protein. This sample has about 400,000 distinct CDR3 sequences, with 65% to 75% found just once. The material sequenced was sorted CD4+, CD8+, or CD8+CD57+ T cells (not recorded which) from PBMCs. The receptor source for this set is a human donor in good health, serving as a control. The CDR3 runs from the conserved cysteine through the conserved F or W. The D gene is left open where the match is weak. Clone sizes are given selectively: once, few, many, or a class where the clone is expanded.

D gene: -; clone size: -; V gene: TRBV5-1; J gene: TRBJ1-4; CDR3 protein: CASSLAGNGKLFF; CDR3 DNA: TGCGCCAGCAGCTTGGCAGGGAATGGAAAACTGTTTTTT
D gene: -; clone size: -; V gene: TRBV6-6; J gene: TRBJ1-3; CDR3 protein: CAGAPGDTGAGNTIYF; CDR3 DNA: TGTGCCGGCGCCCCTGGGGATACGGGGGCTGGAAACACCATATATTTT
D gene: TRBD2; clone size: -; V gene: TRBV10-3; J gene: TRBJ2-1; CDR3 protein: CAIGGLAGAGEQFF; CDR3 DNA: TGTGCCATCGGGGGACTAGCGGGAGCTGGTGAGCAGTTCTTC
D gene: TRBD2; clone size: -; V gene: TRBV25-1; J gene: TRBJ2-1; CDR3 protein: CAGRGNSGLAHNEQFF; CDR3 DNA: TGTGCCGGCAGGGGAAACTCGGGACTAGCCCACAATGAGCAGTTCTTC
D gene: -; clone size: -; V gene: TRBV7-3; J gene: TRBJ2-1; CDR3 protein: CASTNKAKGDEQFF; CDR3 DNA: TGTGCCAGCACCAACAAGGCAAAGGGTGATGAGCAGTTCTTC
D gene: -; clone size: -; V gene: TRBV20-1; J gene: TRBJ1-5; CDR3 protein: CSARGATGQPQHF; CDR3 DNA: TGCAGTGCTAGGGGAGCGACGGGGCAGCCCCAGCATTTT
D gene: -; clone size: -; V gene: TRBV2; J gene: TRBJ2-2; CDR3 protein: CVSSTPGTGELFF; CDR3 DNA: TGTGTCAGCAGCACACCAGGGACCGGAGAGCTGTTTTTT
D gene: TRBD1; clone size: -; V gene: TRBV5-1; J gene: TRBJ1-1; CDR3 protein: CASSLVDRGTENAFF; CDR3 DNA: TGCGCCAGCAGCTTGGTGGACAGGGGGACGGAGAATGCTTTCTTT
D gene: -; clone size: -; V gene: TRBV9; J gene: TRBJ2-1; CDR3 protein: CASSGEWGEEFF; CDR3 DNA: TGTGCCAGCAGCGGGGAGTGGGGGGAGGAGTTCTTC
D gene: -; clone size: -; V gene: TRBV6-6; J gene: TRBJ1-2; CDR3 protein: CASSLFRGSAEGYTF; CDR3 DNA: TGTGCCAGCAGCCTCTTCCGCGGTTCGGCGGAGGGCTACACCTTC
D gene: -; clone size: -; V gene: TRBV7-4; J gene: TRBJ2-7; CDR3 protein: CASSRETAYEQNF; CDR3 DNA: TGTGCCAGCAGCCGCGAGACAGCATACGAGCAGAACTTC
D gene: TRBD1; clone size: many; V gene: TRBV12-3/TRBV12-4; J gene: TRBJ1-2; CDR3 protein: CASSLSTGRNYGYTF; CDR3 DNA: TGTGCCAGCAGTCTTTCGACAGGGCGTAACTATGGCTACACCTTC
D gene: -; clone size: few; V gene: TRBV12-3/TRBV12-4; J gene: TRBJ1-5; CDR3 protein: CASSLASNQPQHF; CDR3 DNA: TGTGCCAGCAGTCTAGCTTCGAATCAGCCCCAGCATTTT
D gene: -; clone size: many; V gene: TRBV12-3/TRBV12-4; J gene: TRBJ2-6; CDR3 protein: CASGVSGTNVLTF; CDR3 DNA: TGTGCCAGCGGCGTTTCTGGGACCAACGTCCTGACTTTC
D gene: -; clone size: -; V gene: TRBV7-3; J gene: TRBJ2-7; CDR3 protein: CASSYRVATDTEYYF; CDR3 DNA: TGTGCCAGCAGTTACAGGGTAGCCACAGATACGGAGTATTACTTC
D gene: TRBD2; clone size: -; V gene: TRBV7-9; J gene: TRBJ2-5; CDR3 protein: CASSPTGLAEEIEYF; CDR3 DNA: TGTGCCAGCAGCCCTACGGGACTAGCGGAAGAGATCGAGTACTTC
D gene: -; clone size: -; V gene: TRBV29-1; J gene: TRBJ1-3; CDR3 protein: CSVSSMGTIYF; CDR3 DNA: TGCAGCGTTTCGTCCATGGGCACCATATATTTT
D gene: -; clone size: few; V gene: TRBV19; J gene: TRBJ2-5; CDR3 protein: CASSFRRGQGEETQYF; CDR3 DNA: TGTGCCAGTAGTTTCCGCCGCGGGCAAGGGGAAGAGACCCAGTACTTC
D gene: TRBD1; clone size: -; V gene: TRBV20-1; J gene: TRBJ1-6; CDR3 protein: CSVRTDRAGGPLHF; CDR3 DNA: TGCAGTGTTAGGACAGACAGGGCAGGAGGACCCCTCCACTTT
D gene: TRBD1; clone size: once; V gene: TRBV7-3; J gene: TRBJ2-7; CDR3 protein: CASSPHGTGFEQYF; CDR3 DNA: TGTGCCAGCAGCCCTCATGGGACAGGGTTCGAGCAGTACTTC
D gene: -; clone size: many; V gene: TRBV15; J gene: TRBJ1-3; CDR3 protein: CATSRGPPGAAGNTIYF; CDR3 DNA: TGTGCCACCAGCAGAGGACCCCCGGGGGCGGCTGGAAACACCATATATTTT
D gene: -; clone size: -; V gene: TRBV9; J gene: TRBJ2-2; CDR3 protein: CASSDTGTGELFF; CDR3 DNA: TGTGCCAGCAGCGATACTGGGACAGGGGAGCTGTTTTTT
D gene: -; clone size: -; V gene: TRBV24-1; J gene: TRBJ1-1; CDR3 protein: CATSDSAVTTEAFF; CDR3 DNA: TGTGCCACCAGTGATTCGGCGGTAACCACTGAAGCTTTCTTT
D gene: -; clone size: -; V gene: TRBV29-1; J gene: TRBJ1-2; CDR3 protein: CSVGRQGGGYGYTF; CDR3 DNA: TGTAGCGTGGGGAGGCAGGGAGGGGGCTATGGCTACACCTTC
D gene: TRBD2; clone size: once; V gene: TRBV7-2; J gene: TRBJ2-2; CDR3 protein: CASSLWTSGELFF; CDR3 DNA: TGTGCCAGCAGCCTCTGGACTAGCGGGGAGCTGTTTTTT
D gene: -; clone size: -; V gene: TRBV7-2; J gene: TRBJ2-2; CDR3 protein: CASRLEQGLEQPLF; CDR3 DNA: TGTGCCAGCAGGTTAGAACAGGGATTAGAGCAGCCGCTTTTT
D gene: -; clone size: -; V gene: TRBV24-1; J gene: TRBJ2-7; CDR3 protein: CATSDSTYEQYF; CDR3 DNA: TGTGCCACCAGTGATTCCACCTACGAGCAGTACTTC
D gene: TRBD1; clone size: -; V gene: TRBV11-2; J gene: TRBJ1-2; CDR3 protein: CASSPQQGAGGYTF; CDR3 DNA: TGTGCCAGCAGCCCTCAACAGGGGGCGGGTGGCTACACCTTC
D gene: -; clone size: -; V gene: TRBV6-5; J gene: TRBJ2-5; CDR3 protein: CASTDRTVQETQYF; CDR3 DNA: TGTGCCAGCACTGATCGGACAGTACAAGAGACCCAGTACTTC
D gene: -; clone size: many; V gene: TRBV3-1; J gene: TRBJ2-7; CDR3 protein: CASSQDWGTQSSYEQYF; CDR3 DNA: TGTGCCAGCAGCCAAGATTGGGGGACGCAGAGCTCCTACGAGCAGTACTTC
D gene: TRBD2; clone size: -; V gene: TRBV20-1; J gene: TRBJ2-7; CDR3 protein: CSAFPSGGRSYEQYF; CDR3 DNA: TGCAGTGCTTTTCCTAGCGGGGGAAGATCCTACGAGCAGTACTTC
D gene: -; clone size: -; V gene: TRBV20-1; J gene: TRBJ1-1; CDR3 protein: CSARKAGETPF; CDR3 DNA: TGCAGTGCCCGAAAGGCCGGAGAGACCCCGTTT
D gene: TRBD2; clone size: -; V gene: TRBV6-4; J gene: TRBJ2-5; CDR3 protein: CASSGPGTSGGETQYF; CDR3 DNA: TGTGCCAGCAGTGGACCCGGGACTAGCGGGGGGGAGACCCAGTACTTC
D gene: -; clone size: -; V gene: TRBV7-9; J gene: TRBJ2-3; CDR3 protein: CASSLSGHPAETQYF; CDR3 DNA: TGTGCCAGCAGCTTATCGGGCCATCCGGCAGAAACGCAGTATTTT
D gene: -; clone size: -; V gene: TRBV12-3/TRBV12-4; J gene: TRBJ1-5; CDR3 protein: CASSRGQSNQPQHF; CDR3 DNA: TGTGCCAGCAGCCGGGGACAATCAAATCAGCCCCAGCATTTT
D gene: -; clone size: -; V gene: TRBV5-6; J gene: TRBJ1-5; CDR3 protein: CASSPELGNQPQHF; CDR3 DNA: TGTGCCAGCAGCCCGGAGTTAGGCAATCAGCCCCAGCATTTT
D gene: -; clone size: few; V gene: TRBV7-3; J gene: TRBJ1-2; CDR3 protein: CASGETQYFGPGTF; CDR3 DNA: -
D gene: -; clone size: few; V gene: TRBV6-5; J gene: TRBJ1-4; CDR3 protein: CAISQTGNNEKLFF; CDR3 DNA: TGTGCCATCAGTCAGACAGGAAATAATGAAAAACTGTTTTTT
D gene: -; clone size: once; V gene: TRBV7-9; J gene: TRBJ2-3; CDR3 protein: CASSPGRARGYTFYF; CDR3 DNA: TGTGCCAGCAGTCCCGGGAGAGCTAGGGGCTACACCTTCTATTTT
D gene: -; clone size: -; V gene: TRBV20-1; J gene: TRBJ1-1; CDR3 protein: CSASRGTEAFF; CDR3 DNA: TGCAGTGCTAGTAGAGGGACAGAAGCTTTCTTT
D gene: -; clone size: many; V gene: TRBV5-1; J gene: TRBJ2-7; CDR3 protein: CASSLASGDEQYF; CDR3 DNA: TGTGCCAGCAGCTTGGCCAGCGGCGACGAGCAGTACTTC
D gene: -; clone size: -; V gene: TRBV12-3/TRBV12-4; J gene: TRBJ1-5; CDR3 protein: CASSVPHGPQHF; CDR3 DNA: TGTGCCAGCAGTGTGCCCCACGGGCCCCAGCATTTT
D gene: -; clone size: many; V gene: TRBV30; J gene: TRBJ1-1; CDR3 protein: CAWSVTRGGTEAFF; CDR3 DNA: TGTGCCTGGAGTGTTACAAGGGGCGGCACTGAAGCTTTCTTT
D gene: TRBD2; clone size: -; V gene: TRBV20-1; J gene: TRBJ2-3; CDR3 protein: CSARRTSVFGTDTQYF; CDR3 DNA: TGCAGTGCTAGGCGGACTAGCGTGTTTGGCACAGATACGCAGTATTTT
D gene: -; clone size: -; V gene: TRBV7-9; J gene: TRBJ2-7; CDR3 protein: CASSLSDRHQDF; CDR3 DNA: TGTGCCAGCAGCTTATCGGACAGACACCAGGACTTC
D gene: TRBD1; clone size: -; V gene: TRBV5-8; J gene: TRBJ1-5; CDR3 protein: CASSLGTGSSYQHF; CDR3 DNA: TGTGCCAGCAGCTTGGGGACAGGGAGTTCATACCAGCATTTT